The 13 T cell receptor beta chains reported below all come from one sample, sequenced in a study of CD8 T cells in Susac syndrome (dated by TCRdb to the late 2010s). Library preparation was by the immunoSEQ multiplex PCR assay. RNA was extracted using the RNeasy kit, and roughly 0.5 to 1 ug of the RNA was reverse transcribed with random hexamers. The public reads were reprocessed in TCRdb via fastp at Q25 and MiXCR, keeping in-frame beta chains. Rows with one shared CDR3 protein collapse into an entry with the most common genes and DNA. The sample has about 150,000 distinct CDR3 sequences on record, nearly 97% of them singletons. Over 0.12% of the sample lies in the top ten. The sequencing input was CD8+ T cells from PBMCs. Receptor source: a human donor with multiple sclerosis.

The chain carries TRBV29-1 and TRBJ1-1; D not resolved. Germline V gene lookup returns CDR1 SQVTM and CDR2 ANQGSEA. The V gene lost 8 bases and the J gene lost 4 bases, with 8 bases spanning the gap. The CDR3 extends over 10 amino acids. The CDR3 loop reads CSIFRTEAFF. DNA for the CDR3: TGCAGCATCTTCCGCACTGAAGCTTTCTTT.

V and J are TRBV12-3 or TRBV12-4 and TRBJ2-1, with D possibly matching TRBD1 (8 bases). V was shortened by 7 bases and J by 2 bases, with 18 bases between the two germline ends. The CDR3 runs 16 residues. CDR3 nucleotides: TGTGCCAGCATCCCACAGGGGGGGAGACCCTACAATGAGCAGTTCTTC. It yields the protein CASIPQGGRPYNEQFF.

V usage is TRBV5-6 and J usage is TRBJ2-7; D remains ambiguous. CDR1 and CDR2 from the germline V gene are SGHDT and YYEEEE. The V and J ends lost 2 bases and 3 bases respectively, with 9 bases between them. The CDR3 consists of 13 residues. The DNA of the CDR3 is TGTGCCAGCAGCTTTAACGACCACTACGAGCAGTACGTC. It yields the protein CASSFNDHYEQYV.

The rearrangement joins TRBV27 to TRBJ2-5, with TRBD1 matching over 11 bases. The germline CDR1 and CDR2 sequences are MNHEY and SMNVEV (reference sequence). The CDR3 is made up of 16 amino acids. V was pared by 6 bases and J by 3 bases, with 9 bases of the junction left unmatched. The CDR3 loop is CASSQDRGRFEETQYF. In DNA, the CDR3 is TGTGCCAGCAGCCAGGACAGGGGGCGATTTGAAGAGACCCAGTACTTC.

The J gene is TRBJ2-4, the V gene TRBV20-1; a weak D match, TRBD2 (7 bases). CDR3 length equals 14 residues. Germline CDR1 and CDR2: DFQATT and SNEGSKA (reference sequence). Here the CDR3 DNA reads TGCAGACCGAGGGGGACTATAGCCAAAAACATTCAGTACTTC. It yields the protein CRPRGTIAKNIQYF.

This clonotype was detected once. The genes are TRBV4-1 and TRBJ2-1; 12 bases agree with TRBD2. CDR1 and CDR2 from the germline V gene are MGHRA and YSYEKL. The CDR3 loop spans 18 amino acids. The J segment lost 6 bases and the V segment lost 0 bases, leaving 9 bases of the junction unmatched. For the CDR3, the DNA is TGCGCCAGCAGCCAAGATTTTACTAGCGGGGGGACCTTCAATGAGCAGTTCTTC. Its protein is CASSQDFTSGGTFNEQFF.

V gene TRBV6-6 combines with J gene TRBJ1-1, with TRBD1 as a possible D gene (6 bases). Trimming shortened V by 6 bases and J by 1 base, and 12 bases separated the two germline ends. This CDR3 comprises 14 residues. Germline loops: CDR1 MNHNY, CDR2 SVGAGI (reference sequence). The CDR3 bases are TGTGCCAGCAGCCAGGACAGCACGAACACTGAAGCTTTCTTT. Its translation is CASSQDSTNTEAFF.

The chain recombines TRBV30 with TRBJ2-3, with TRBD2 matching over 8 bases. The CDR3 runs to 15 residues. Germline V lookup: CDR1 GTSNPN, CDR2 SVGIG (reference sequence). V shed 1 base and J 3 bases; nucleotides not matched to a gene: 6. The CDR3 bases are TGTGCCTGGAGTGCTGTCCAGCGGGGGACAGATACGCAGTATTTT. It specifies CAWSAVQRGTDTQYF.

This rearrangement joins TRBV5-6 to TRBJ1-1; D is ambiguous. The ends were cut back, 4 bases at V and 7 bases at J, with 8 bases in the middle. Germline V gene data show CDR1 as SGHDT and CDR2 as YYEEEE. The CDR3 is 11 amino acids. The CDR3 protein is CASSVKGEAFF. The CDR3 nucleotides read TGTGCCAGCAGCGTGAAGGGTGAAGCTTTCTTT.

V gene TRBV6-5 combines with J gene TRBJ2-3; 9 bases line up with TRBD2. V gave up 6 bases and J gave up 5 bases; unmatched junction bases: 6. The germline V gene has CDR1 MNHEY and CDR2 SVGAGI. The CDR3 is 14 amino acids. CDR3 in amino acids: CASSSGLAVDTQYF. The CDR3 region has the DNA TGTGCCAGCAGCTCGGGACTAGCTGTAGATACGCAGTATTTT.

This chain joins TRBV5-1 and TRBJ2-3; D perhaps matches TRBD2 (5 bases). The CDR3 contains 16 residues. Germline V gene data show CDR1 as SGHRS and CDR2 as YFSETQ. Deletions cut 5 bases from V and 4 bases from J, with 20 bases between. The chain's CDR3 is CASRQSPQRKADTQYF. The CDR3 DNA follows: TGCGCCAGCAGACAAAGCCCCCAGCGGAAGGCAGATACGCAGTATTTT. The full variable domain, completed using reference TRBV5-1 and TRBJ2-3, is KAGVTQTPRYLIKTRGQQVTLSCSPISGHRSVSWYQQTPGQGLQFLFEYFSETQRNKGNFPGRFSGRQFSNSRSEMNVSTLELGDSALYLCASRQSPQRKADTQYFGPGTRLTVL.

V gene TRBV7-8 combines with J gene TRBJ1-6; maybe TRBD1 (5 bases). With 5 bases removed from V and 2 bases from J, the gap between germline ends came to 10 bases. The CDR3 length is 15 residues. Germline CDR1 SGHVS, CDR2 FQNEAQ. The CDR3 reads CASSSDSPYNSPLHF. The CDR3 DNA is TGTGCCAGCAGCAGTGACAGTCCCTATAATTCACCCCTCCACTTT.

The CDR3 here is CASSPTGGIDTQYF. CDR3 in DNA: TGTGCCAGCAGCCCGACAGGGGGTATCGATACGCAGTATTTT. The V and J genes are TRBV7-8 and TRBJ2-3, with 9 bases that match TRBD1. The CDR3 is 14 amino acids. The J segment lost 6 bases and the V segment lost 5 bases, leaving 6 bases of the junction unmatched. Germline assignment: CDR1 SGHVS and CDR2 FQNEAQ. Supplemented by reference TRBV7-8 and TRBJ2-3, the full variable domain reads GAGVSQSPRYKVAKRGQDVALRCDPISGHVSLFWYQQALGQGPEFLTYFQNEAQLDKSGLPSDRFFAERPEGSVSTLKIQRTQQEDSAVYLCASSPTGGIDTQYFGPGTRLTVL.